This is a list of T cell receptor beta chains from one sample in a study of siplizumab effects on memory and regulatory T cells. Measured with immunoSEQ multiplex PCR; TCRdb has only the in-frame clones, and not every one. The sample lists over 45,000 clones, about 98% occurring once. Input material: naive CD8+ T cells sorted from blood. The origin of the receptors is a human donor in good health. CDR3s include the opening cysteine and the closing phenylalanine or tryptophan. D genes are given only for firm matches. Clone sizes are given selectively: once, few, many, or a class where the clone is expanded.

-	-	TRBV29-1	TRBJ1-2	CSIRQGAYGYTF	TGCAGCATTAGACAAGGAGCCTATGGCTACACCTTC
-	-	TRBV5-8	TRBJ1-1	CASSLPPRQDEAFF	TGTGCCAGCAGCTTGCCCCCCCGACAGGATGAAGCTTTCTTT
-	TRBD1	TRBV27	TRBJ1-1	CASSSWTGGFSTEAFF	TGTGCCAGCAGTTCCTGGACAGGGGGGTTCAGCACTGAAGCTTTCTTT
-	-	TRBV30	TRBJ2-1	CAWSGAASSYNEQFF	TGTGCCTGGAGTGGAGCGGCGAGCTCCTACAATGAGCAGTTCTTC
-	-	TRBV7-3	TRBJ1-5	CASSLNSGQPQHF	TGTGCCAGCAGCTTAAATTCGGGTCAGCCCCAGCATTTT
-	-	TRBV10-3	TRBJ2-7	CAISDGSSYEQYF	TGTGCCATCAGTGACGGAAGTTCCTACGAGCAGTACTTC
-	TRBD1	TRBV29-1	TRBJ2-3	CSVGGRGRDTQYF	TGCAGCGTTGGAGGCAGGGGGCGAGATACGCAGTATTTT
-	-	TRBV5-5	TRBJ2-7	CASSLDRPGEYF	TGTGCCAGCAGCTTGGACAGGCCGGGGGAGTACTTC
-	TRBD2	TRBV14	TRBJ2-7	CASSQGRESYEQYF	TGTGCCAGCAGCCAAGGGCGGGAGTCCTACGAGCAGTACTTC
-	-	TRBV10-3	TRBJ2-5	CAISEPEAPETQYF	TGTGCCATCAGTGAGCCGGAAGCTCCTGAGACCCAGTACTTC
-	-	TRBV6-6	TRBJ1-1	CASSTSSWGDTEAFF	TGTGCCAGCAGTACATCTAGTTGGGGGGACACTGAAGCTTTCTTT
-	-	TRBV6-1	TRBJ2-3	CASSAGRPPDTQYF	TGTGCCAGCAGTGCAGGACGCCCTCCAGATACGCAGTATTTT
-	TRBD2	TRBV5-4	TRBJ2-5	CASSLAGGLETQYF	TGTGCCAGCAGCTTAGCGGGAGGTCTGGAGACCCAGTACTTC
-	-	TRBV15	TRBJ1-5	CATSRTGTPSNQPQHF	TGTGCCACCAGCAGGACCGGGACACCTAGCAATCAGCCCCAGCATTTT
-	TRBD1	TRBV27	TRBJ2-7	CASSLQDRAYEQYF	TGTGCCAGCAGTTTACAGGACAGGGCGTACGAGCAGTACTTC
-	TRBD2	TRBV5-4	TRBJ2-1	CASSLILAGGYNEQFF	TGTGCCAGCAGCTTGATTTTAGCGGGAGGGTACAATGAGCAGTTCTTC
-	TRBD2	TRBV6-6	TRBJ2-7	CASSTGLADYEQYF	TGTGCCAGCAGCACAGGACTAGCGGACTACGAGCAGTACTTC
once	-	TRBV29-1	TRBJ2-1	CSVWKDAKNKFF	TGCAGCGTTTGGAAGGACGCCAAGAACAAGTTCTTC
-	-	TRBV7-8	TRBJ1-5	CASSLDLGDQPQHF	TGTGCCAGCAGCTTAGATTTGGGCGATCAGCCCCAGCATTTT
-	-	TRBV7-7	TRBJ2-5	CASSPRRGTSEETQYF	TGTGCTAGCAGCCCACGGCGGGGCACCTCCGAAGAGACCCAGTACTTC
-	-	TRBV14	TRBJ1-1	CASSPQATDEAFF	TGTGCCAGCAGCCCTCAGGCTACGGATGAAGCTTTCTTT
-	TRBD2	TRBV6-1	TRBJ2-1	CASTGTSGYNEQFF	TGTGCCAGCACCGGGACTAGCGGGTACAATGAGCAGTTCTTC